Listed below are T cell receptor beta chains from one sample, sequenced in a study of T-cell memory formation after mild COVID-19. TCRdb re-called the 5' RACE reads through MiXCR, storing one row per CDR3 protein. The sample holds under 250,000 distinct CDR3 sequences, over 9.5% seen once. Sequenced material: PBMCs or a T cell subset sorted from them (not recorded which). These receptors all stem from a man aged 18 to 35 who had mild COVID-19 (a few samples of this study predate the infection). Cell type and time point are not known. The CDR3 runs from the conserved cysteine through the conserved F or W. The D gene is left open where the match is weak. Only part of the rows carry a size: once, few, many, or a class if the clone is expanded.

>TRBD1|TRBV19|-|TRBJ1-2
CASSLWDSTSYYGYTF
TGTGCCAGTAGTCTTTGGGACAGCACCTCCTACTATGGCTACACCTTC
>-|TRBV10-3|few|TRBJ1-1
CAISESAQAFF
TGTGCCATCAGTGAGTCGGCTCAAGCTTTCTTT
>-|TRBV7-9|many|TRBJ2-6
CASSRGAGANVLTF
TGTGCCAGCAGCCGCGGAGCTGGGGCCAACGTCCTGACTTTC
>TRBD2|TRBV29-1|-|TRBJ2-3
CSVASGALDTQYF
TGCAGCGTTGCTAGCGGGGCATTAGATACGCAGTATTTT
>-|TRBV6-5|-|TRBJ1-2
CASSPIRGRTYGYTF
TGTGCCAGCAGTCCCATCAGGGGACGGACCTATGGCTACACCTTC
>-|TRBV7-3|-|TRBJ2-6
CASSPGDSGANVLTF
TGTGCCAGCAGCCCCGGGGACTCTGGGGCCAACGTCCTGACTTTC
>-|TRBV5-1|-|TRBJ2-5
CASSLLRDSETQYF
TGCGCCAGCAGCTTGCTCCGGGACTCCGAGACCCAGTACTTC
>-|TRBV7-2|many|TRBJ1-1
CASTSTPMNTEAFF
TGTGCCAGCACCTCAACACCTATGAACACTGAAGCTTTCTTT
>-|TRBV18|-|TRBJ2-3
CASSHPVGPDTQCF
TGTGCCAGCTCCCACCCAGTAGGTCCAGATACGCAGTGTTTT
>TRBD2|TRBV7-3|many|TRBJ2-5
CASSFGGVQETQYF
TGTGCCAGCAGCTTTGGGGGGGTTCAAGAGACCCAGTACTTC
>-|TRBV12-3/TRBV12-4|-|TRBJ1-5
CASSFHQGPNQPQHF
TGTGCCAGCAGTTTTCATCAGGGCCCTAATCAGCCCCAGCATTTT
>-|TRBV5-1|-|TRBJ2-2
CASSLVVPIGGELFF
TGCGCCAGCAGCTTGGTAGTTCCGATAGGCGGGGAGCTGTTTTTT
>-|TRBV7-2|few|TRBJ1-2
CASSLGSVSYGYTF
TGTGCCAGCAGCTTAGGATCAGTCAGCTATGGCTACACCTTC
>TRBD1|TRBV10-3|few|TRBJ2-6
CAIRSGTGGSNGANVLTF
TGTGCCATCAGATCCGGGACAGGGGGCTCGAATGGGGCCAACGTCCTGACTTTC
>-|TRBV28|-|TRBJ1-2
CASTSQGDPNSF
TGTGCCAGCACCTCCCAAGGGGACCCAAATTCCTTC
>-|TRBV20-1|few|TRBJ2-5
CSATAASLETQYF
TGCAGTGCCACGGCGGCGAGCTTGGAGACCCAGTACTTC
>TRBD2|TRBV4-3|few|TRBJ2-3
CASSQATSRADTQYF
TGCGCCAGCAGCCAAGCGACTAGCAGGGCAGATACGCAGTATTTT
>-|TRBV29-1|few|TRBJ2-3
CSVATGPTDTQYF
TGCAGCGTTGCGACGGGACCTACAGATACGCAGTATTTT
>TRBD2|TRBV20-1|-|TRBJ2-2
CSGTRLAVGELFF
TGCAGTGGGACAAGGCTAGCGGTCGGGGAGCTGTTTTTT
>-|TRBV6-5|-|TRBJ2-3
CASSYSGGGRTDTQYF
TGTGCCAGCAGTTACTCCGGAGGGGGGCGCACAGATACGCAGTATTTT
>-|TRBV7-9|few|TRBJ2-3
CASSATRDSTDTQYF
TGTGCCAGCAGCGCTACCCGGGACAGCACAGATACGCAGTATTTT
>-|TRBV30|-|TRBJ1-5
CAWSRRDGGQPQHF
TGTGCCTGGAGCCGTAGGGACGGCGGGCAGCCCCAGCATTTT
>TRBD2|TRBV20-1|few|TRBJ2-3
CSASWAGGPKHTDTQYF
TGCAGTGCTAGTTGGGCGGGGGGTCCCAAACACACAGATACGCAGTATTTT
>TRBD2|TRBV5-1|-|TRBJ2-3
CASSLKSSGGTDTQYF
TGCGCCAGCAGCTTGAAGTCTAGCGGGGGCACAGATACGCAGTATTTT
>-|TRBV5-6|-|TRBJ2-1
CASSLGVTSYNEQFF
TGTGCCAGCAGCCTCGGGGTGACCTCCTACAATGAGCAGTTCTTC
>-|TRBV19|-|TRBJ2-5
CASSPPEQETQYF
TGTGCCAGTAGTCCCCCAGAACAAGAGACCCAGTACTTC
>-|TRBV25-1|few|TRBJ1-2
CASSTGQSYGYTF
TGTGCCAGCAGCACGGGCCAGTCCTATGGCTACACCTTC
>TRBD2|TRBV9|-|TRBJ2-7
CASSVGGDYSYEQYF
TGTGCCAGCAGCGTAGGAGGGGACTACTCCTACGAGCAGTACTTC
>-|TRBV15|-|TRBJ2-5
CATSKWRETQYF
TGTGCCACCAGCAAGTGGAGAGAGACCCAGTACTTC
>-|TRBV18|few|TRBJ2-1
CASNLRGSSYNEQFF
TGTGCCAGCAACCTACGGGGGAGCTCCTACAATGAGCAGTTCTTC
>-|TRBV7-2|many|TRBJ2-3
CASSLQLLGGLTDTQYF
TGTGCCAGCAGCCTGCAGCTTTTGGGCGGTCTCACAGATACGCAGTATTTT
>-|TRBV3-1|once|TRBJ1-5
CASSLFNQPQHF
TGTGCCAGCAGCCTCTTCAATCAGCCCCAGCATTTT
>-|TRBV7-8|few|TRBJ1-5
CASSSPQGGRQPQHF
TGTGCCAGCAGCTCCCCTCAAGGAGGGCGTCAGCCCCAGCATTTT
>-|TRBV19|-|TRBJ2-6
CASSGTGLSGANVLTF
TGTGCCAGTAGTGGTACAGGACTCTCTGGGGCCAACGTCCTGACTTTC
>-|TRBV20-1|-|TRBJ2-7
CSALRVDSSYEQYF
TGCAGTGCTCTTCGTGTAGATAGCTCCTACGAGCAGTACTTC
>-|TRBV6-6|-|TRBJ2-5
CASRLRGAKGTQYF
TGTGCCAGTAGGTTGAGGGGGGCCAAAGGGACCCAGTACTTC
>-|TRBV23-1|-|TRBJ1-1
CASSQSTGVGNTEAFF
TGCGCCAGCAGTCAATCCACGGGGGTTGGGAACACTGAAGCTTTCTTT
>-|TRBV10-3|-|TRBJ1-1
CAITHPGQGLTEAFF
TGTGCCATCACCCATCCGGGCCAAGGGCTAACTGAAGCTTTCTTT
>-|TRBV12-3/TRBV12-4|-|TRBJ1-4
CASSPPNFYNEKLFF
TGTGCCAGCAGCCCCCCTAACTTCTACAATGAAAAACTGTTTTTT
>TRBD2|TRBV12-3/TRBV12-4|many|TRBJ2-1
CASSFGRYNEQFF
TGTGCCAGCAGTTTCGGGAGGTACAATGAGCAGTTCTTC
>-|TRBV5-1|few|TRBJ1-5
CASSPVGNQPQHF
TGCGCCAGCAGCCCCGTGGGGAATCAGCCCCAGCATTTT
>-|TRBV12-3/TRBV12-4|few|TRBJ1-1
CASRILGHTEAFF
TGTGCCAGCAGGATCCTTGGCCACACTGAAGCTTTCTTT
>TRBD1|TRBV6-5|few|TRBJ1-5
CASISGTGNQPQHF
TGTGCCAGCATTTCCGGGACAGGGAATCAGCCCCAGCATTTT
>-|TRBV12-3/TRBV12-4|-|TRBJ2-3
CASSLITNTQYF
TGTGCCAGCAGTTTAATTACAAATACGCAGTATTTT
>TRBD2|TRBV3-1|many|TRBJ2-2
CASTPSQRGAGELFF
TGTGCCAGCACCCCAAGCCAGCGGGGGGCCGGGGAGCTGTTTTTT
>TRBD1|TRBV28|few|TRBJ2-1
CASSGSGTVRRQFF
TGTGCCAGCAGTGGATCCGGGACAGTGAGAAGGCAGTTCTTC
>-|TRBV10-3|many|TRBJ1-6
CAISDREHNSPLHF
TGTGCCATCAGCGACCGGGAGCATAATTCACCCCTCCACTTT
>TRBD1|TRBV2|-|TRBJ2-3
CASTLGTGTVTQYF
TGTGCCAGCACGCTGGGGACAGGGACGGTTACGCAGTATTTT
>-|TRBV12-3/TRBV12-4|few|TRBJ2-1
CASSLPHQTPSQFF
TGTGCCAGCAGTTTACCCCACCAGACACCTAGTCAGTTCTTC
>-|TRBV5-1|many|TRBJ2-5
CASSLRRGQETQYF
TGCGCCAGCAGCTTGAGGAGGGGCCAAGAGACCCAGTACTTC
>TRBD1|TRBV12-5|-|TRBJ1-1
CAGGDRANTEAFF
TGTGCTGGGGGAGACAGGGCTAACACTGAAGCTTTCTTT
>-|TRBV6-2/TRBV6-3|few|TRBJ2-5
CASSYTRTQYF
TGTGCCAGCAGTTACACCAGGACCCAGTACTTC
>-|TRBV28|-|TRBJ2-1
CASSYGGGSSYNEQFF
TGTGCCAGCAGCTACGGAGGGGGCTCTTCCTACAATGAGCAGTTCTTC
>-|TRBV4-1|once|TRBJ2-5
CASSRTTIGSRETQYF
TGCGCCAGCAGCCGCACTACCATCGGGAGTAGGGAGACCCAGTACTTC
>-|TRBV7-2|-|TRBJ1-1
CASSLSRGVDTEAFF
TGTGCCAGCAGCTTATCCCGAGGGGTGGACACTGAAGCTTTCTTT
>-|TRBV20-1|many|TRBJ2-2
CSARDLEPTGELFF
TGCAGTGCTAGAGATCTGGAACCGACCGGGGAGCTGTTTTTT
>-|TRBV7-2|many|TRBJ1-6
CASSFRGDNSPLHF
TGTGCCAGCAGCTTCCGTGGAGATAATTCACCCCTCCACTTT
>-|TRBV6-5|-|TRBJ2-1
CASSAPGTGRNEQFF
TGTGCCAGCAGTGCCCCCGGGACGGGTAGGAATGAGCAGTTCTTC
>-|TRBV7-9|-|TRBJ2-5
CASSERGMDTQYF
TGTGCCAGCAGCGAAAGAGGGATGGATACCCAGTACTTC
>-|TRBV5-1|-|TRBJ1-2
CASSLLESYGYTF
TGCGCCAGCAGCTTGTTGGAATCCTATGGCTACACCTTC